This T cell receptor (beta chain) was recorded in a study of spatial heterogeneity in lung cancer. CDR3 length: 17 amino acids. V lost 0 bases to trimming and J lost 4 bases; unmatched junction nucleotides: 9. Germline CDR1 reads SGHTA; CDR2 reads FQGNSA. Specified time point: sample taken at primary tumor resection. TCRdb itself ran the 5' RACE reads through MiXCR, one entry per CDR3 protein. The sample has about 38,000 distinct CDR3 sequences, 6.5% to 8.5% seen once; the top ten hold roughly 28%. The clonotype originates from a male donor with early-stage non-small cell lung cancer. This sample comprised PBMCs, obtained at surgery. V is TRBV7-2 and J is TRBJ2-3; 8 nucleotides match TRBD2. CDR3 nucleotides: TGTGCCAGCAGCTTAGCAAGATCCAGCGGGAGTTCAGATACGCAGTATTTT. Residues: CASSLARSSGSSDTQYF.